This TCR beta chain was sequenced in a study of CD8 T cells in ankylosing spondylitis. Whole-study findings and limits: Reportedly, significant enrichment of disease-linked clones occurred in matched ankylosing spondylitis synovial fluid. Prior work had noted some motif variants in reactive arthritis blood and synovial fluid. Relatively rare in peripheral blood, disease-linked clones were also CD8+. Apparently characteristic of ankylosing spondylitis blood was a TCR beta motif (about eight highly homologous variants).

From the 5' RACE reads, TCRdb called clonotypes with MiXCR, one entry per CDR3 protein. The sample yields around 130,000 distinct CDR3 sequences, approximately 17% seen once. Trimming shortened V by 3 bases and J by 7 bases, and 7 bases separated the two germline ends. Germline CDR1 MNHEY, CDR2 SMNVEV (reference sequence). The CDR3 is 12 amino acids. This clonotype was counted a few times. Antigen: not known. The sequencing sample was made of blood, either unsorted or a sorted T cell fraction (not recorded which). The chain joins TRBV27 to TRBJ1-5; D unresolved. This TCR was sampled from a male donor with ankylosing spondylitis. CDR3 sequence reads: CASSFSNQPQHF. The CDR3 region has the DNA TGTGCCAGCAGTTTCAGTAACCAGCCCCAGCATTTT.